Below are 4 T cell receptor beta chains sequenced from a single sample in a study of chronic HIV infection and antiretroviral therapy. TCRdb reprocessed the 5' RACE reads via MiXCR and lists one record per CDR3 protein. The table records roughly 50,000 distinct CDR3 sequences, 15% to 20% of them present only once. The specimen was peripheral blood. The source of these receptors is an adult who had HIV and had not received antiretroviral therapy, or was an uninfected healthy control (not recorded which).

The chain recombines TRBV12-3 or TRBV12-4 with TRBJ2-1; tentatively, D is TRBD1 (5 bases). This CDR3 has 18 amino acids. Trimming removed 5 bases from V and 1 base from J, with 21 bases in between. DNA of the CDR3: TGTGCCAGCAGTGGTGGGCCAGGGCGACCACTATCCTACAATGAGCAGTTCTTC. Translation: CASSGGPGRPLSYNEQFF.

The chain links TRBV29-1 to TRBJ1-2; D ambiguous. CDR1 and CDR2 (germline): SQVTM, ANQGSEA. V was pared by 3 bases and J by 8 bases, with 16 bases between. The CDR3 has 13 amino acids. The CDR3, as DNA: TGCAGCGTTGAGGATGAGGGAGGAGGCGGCTACACCTTC. Translating gives CSVEDEGGGGYTF.

The V and J genes are TRBV5-1 and TRBJ2-1; 7 nucleotides line up with TRBD2. V gave up 2 bases and J gave up 2 bases; unmatched junction bases: 7. The CDR3 spans 16 residues. The germline gives CDR1 SGHRS, CDR2 YFSETQ. The CDR3 protein is CASSFGGKGPYNEQFF. The CDR3 region has the DNA TGCGCCAGCAGCTTCGGGGGGAAGGGCCCCTACAATGAGCAGTTCTTC.

This clonotype was seen more than once but under ten times. The chain combines TRBV7-3 with TRBJ2-1; D could derive from TRBD1 or TRBD2 (7 bases each). This CDR3 has 12 residues. CDR1 and CDR2 (germline): SGHTA, FQGTGA. V was shortened by 5 bases and J by 10 bases, with 12 bases between the two germline ends. The CDR3 bases are TGTGCCAGCAGCCCAGGGGGAGGGGAGCAGTTCTTC. This sequence encodes CASSPGGGEQFF.